A single sample is the source of the 32 T cell receptor beta chains below, sequenced in a study of T and B cells in COVID-19 patients. From blood, about 220-500 ng of genomic DNA served as TRB template. TRB rearrangements were amplified by multiplex PCR with BIOMED2 TRB-A/B primers. One entry per CDR3 protein results from TCRdb running MiXCR on the multiplex PCR reads. The repertoire holds roughly 27,000 distinct CDR3 sequences, approximately 30% seen once, with around 1.8% in the top ten. The sequenced material came from blood. These TCRs come from a human donor who had recovered from COVID-19.

The gene calls are TRBV24-1 and TRBJ2-3; 7 positions match TRBD1. The CDR3 totals 15 residues. V trimming: 7 bases; J trimming: 2 bases; junction bases outside the gene matches: 8. Per the germline V gene, CDR1 is KGHDR and CDR2 is SFDVKD. The CDR3 protein is CATRRQGGDTDTQYF. In DNA, the CDR3 is TGTGCCACCAGGAGACAGGGTGGGGACACAGATACGCAGTATTTT.

Many counts were recorded for this clonotype. The chain has TRBV18 and TRBJ1-2, with D tentatively TRBD1 (5 bases). From germline, CDR1 is KGHSH and CDR2 LQKENI. The CDR3 length is 13 residues. V dropped 2 bases and J dropped 8 bases, with 12 bases sitting between them. The CDR3 loop reads CASSPGQGEGYTF. In nucleotides, the CDR3 is TGTGCCAGCTCACCAGGGCAGGGCGAAGGCTACACCTTC.

This clonotype occurred a few times. The rearrangement joins TRBV15 to TRBJ2-7, with no clear D. Germline CDR1 reads LNHNV; CDR2 reads YYDKDF (reference sequence). The CDR3 is made up of 16 amino acids. Trimming removed 1 base from V and 3 bases from J, with 16 bases in between. As DNA, the CDR3 is TGTGCCACCAGCAGAGTCGTCGAACAGCCCTTCTACGAGCAGTACTTC. It yields the protein CATSRVVEQPFYEQYF.

This clonotype was observed once. Its ends do not fully match the called genes, so a read error is possible. The chain recombines TRBV5-1 with TRBJ1-1; D not resolved. Germline V CDR1 and CDR2: SGHRS, YFSETQ. This CDR3 is built from 15 residues. CDR3 nucleotide sequence: TGTGCCAGCAGCTTGAGGGCAGGTAGGGACACTGAAGCTTTCTTT. Translation: CASSLRAGRDTEAFF.

The chain employs TRBV11-2 and TRBJ1-6; possibly TRBD1 for D (5 bases). The ends were cut back, 2 bases at V and 7 bases at J, with 15 bases in the middle. The CDR3 length is 16 residues. The germline gives CDR1 SGHAT, CDR2 FQNNGV. The CDR3 sequence: CASSLIQGLRNSPLHF. The CDR3 DNA follows: TGTGCCAGCAGCTTAATTCAGGGTTTGCGGAATTCACCCCTCCACTTT.

The chain uses TRBV10-3 and TRBJ2-3; D gene uncertain. V shed 2 bases and J shed 2 bases, with 5 bases lying between them. Germline assignment: CDR1 ENHRY and CDR2 SYGVKD. This CDR3 has 13 amino acids. CDR3 in amino acids: CAISEALTDTQYF. The DNA of the CDR3 is TGTGCCATCAGTGAGGCCCTCACAGATACGCAGTATTTT.

The genes are TRBV7-9 and TRBJ1-6; D uncertain. The CDR3 has 13 amino acids. Germline V gene sequence: CDR1 SEHNR, CDR2 FQNEAQ (reference sequence). V was shortened by 1 base and J by 8 bases, with 6 bases between the two germline ends. CDR3 in amino acids: CASSLDGDSPLHF. The CDR3 bases are TGTGCCAGCAGCTTAGACGGGGATTCACCCCTCCACTTT.

This clonotype has just a few counts. The chain uses TRBV5-6 and TRBJ1-2; no clear D gene. CDR1 and CDR2 from the germline V gene are SGHDT and YYEEEE. V was cut by 7 bases and J by 3 bases, with 13 bases left in between. The CDR3 has 13 amino acids. The CDR3 DNA is TGTGCCAGCCGCGTAGGTAGGGACTATGGCTACACCTTC. As protein: CASRVGRDYGYTF.

The rearrangement links TRBV6-1 to TRBJ2-5, with D uncertain. Germline V CDR1 and CDR2: MNHNS, SASEGT. Trimming took 7 bases from V and 1 from J, leaving 7 bases between them. The CDR3 has 12 residues. CDR3 sequence (DNA): TGTGCCAGCACCCCATGCCAAGAGACCCAGTACTTC. Translating it yields CASTPCQETQYF.

This clonotype was picked up a small number of times. The chain combines TRBV5-4 with TRBJ2-1, with TRBD1 matching 8 bases. The length of the CDR3 is 14 residues. V gave up 4 bases and J gave up 6 bases; unmatched junction bases: 6. CDR1 SGHNT and CDR2 YYREEE come from the germline V gene (reference sequence). CDR3 DNA sequence: TGTGCCAGCAGCGGGATGGACAGGGTCAATGAGCAGTTCTTC. It is translated as CASSGMDRVNEQFF. The full variable domain, in which reference TRBV5-4 and TRBJ2-1 provide the parts outside the CDR3, is ETGVTQSPTHLIKTRGQQVTLRCSSQSGHNTVSWYQQALGQGPQFIFQYYREEENGRGNFPPRFSGLQFPNYSSELNVNALELDDSALYLCASSGMDRVNEQFFGPGTRLTVL.

In its sample, this clonotype was seen a few times. The chain joins TRBV19 to TRBJ1-5; D unclear. Deletions cut 5 bases from V and 4 bases from J, with 9 bases between. The CDR3 spans 13 residues. Germline CDR1 is LNHDA and CDR2 is SQIVND (reference sequence). The CDR3: CASSPSVNQPQHF. DNA for the CDR3: TGTGCCAGTAGTCCGTCGGTTAATCAGCCCCAGCATTTT.

This CDR3 reads CASSIGTAWNEQFF. The CDR3 region has the DNA TGTGCCAGCAGCATCGGAACAGCCTGGAATGAGCAGTTCTTC. The chain joins TRBV6-2 or TRBV6-3 to TRBJ2-1, with D hard to call. The V end was cut by 6 bases, the J end by 7 bases, with 16 bases between. The length of the CDR3 is 14 residues. Germline loops: CDR1 MNHEY, CDR2 SVGEGT.

Note on this clonotype: One end of the junction fails to match germline, which may point to a read error. This sequence joins TRBV4-1 and TRBJ1-3; D is unclear. This CDR3 contains 14 residues. CDR1 is MGHRA and CDR2 is YSYEKL in the germline V gene. This CDR3 is CASSLSWSGNTIYF. The CDR3 bases are TGTGCCAGCAGCTTAAGTTGGAGCGGAAACACCATATATTTT.

By share of the sample, this clonotype is medium-sized. CDR3 amino acids: CSVEDRGSGGASDTQYF. CDR3 sequence (DNA): TGCAGCGTTGAAGATCGGGGTAGCGGGGGGGCCTCAGATACGCAGTATTTT. J is TRBJ2-3 and V is TRBV29-1; 11 nucleotides line up with TRBD2. The germline V gene has CDR1 SQVTM and CDR2 ANQGSEA. Losses at the gene ends were 0 bases for V and 4 bases for J; bases not matched to a gene: 9. The CDR3 loop spans 17 amino acids.

Regarding this clonotype: The junction departs from germline at one end; a sequencing error may be responsible. The chain uses TRBV27 and TRBJ1-1; D ambiguous. The CDR3 covers 13 residues. In germline, CDR1 is MNHEY, CDR2 SMNVEV (reference sequence). CDR3 sequence (DNA): TGTGCCAGCTGTTTAGGTATGAACACTGAAGCTTTCTTT. Residues: CASCLGMNTEAFF.

This chain links TRBV14 with TRBJ1-2; D not resolved. This CDR3 contains 13 residues. The germline V and J ends were trimmed by 0 bases and 4 bases, with 6 bases remaining between them. Germline loops: CDR1 SGHDN, CDR2 FVKESK. CDR3 nucleotides: TGTGCCAGCAGCCAAGATCGTGGCTATGGCTACACCTTC. Translating gives CASSQDRGYGYTF.

For this clonotype: Relative to the germline gene, one junction end is altered; a read error may explain this. The chain links TRBV4-3 to TRBJ2-5, with D possibly TRBD2 on 6 matching bases. Germline V CDR1 and CDR2: LGHNA, YSLEER. This CDR3 is 13 amino acids long. The CDR3 nucleotides read TGTGCCAGCAGCCGGAAGGAGGGAGAGACCCAGTACTTC. Its translation: CASSRKEGETQYF.

The chain is built from TRBV20-1 and TRBJ1-4; no definite D call. The CDR3 has 13 residues. V was shortened by 0 bases and J by 5 bases, with 7 bases between the two germline ends. The germline V gene encodes CDR1 DFQATT and CDR2 SNEGSKA (reference sequence). CDR3 nucleotides: TGCAGTGCTAGAGATTGGGGAAATGAAAAACTGTTTTTT. Amino acids: CSARDWGNEKLFF.

This clonotype is labeled as medium-sized. The J gene is TRBJ1-3, the V gene TRBV29-1, with D unclear. From germline, CDR1 is SQVTM and CDR2 ANQGSEA. The V gene lost 4 bases and the J gene lost 2 bases, with 9 bases spanning the gap. CDR3 length: 13 amino acids. CDR3 region: CSVVQLTGNTIYF. The CDR3 DNA sequence: TGCAGCGTTGTTCAGCTCACTGGAAACACCATATATTTT.

A single count supports this clonotype. A much larger clonotype is one base distant, so this may be a read error. Written as DNA, the CDR3 is TGCAGCGCCTGGGATGGGGGCGCGGGCTATGGCTACACCTTC. It encodes CSAWDGGAGYGYTF. This chain links TRBV29-1 with TRBJ1-2, with a tentative D call TRBD1 (6 bases). Germline lookup yields CDR1 SQVTM and CDR2 ANQGSEA. This CDR3 contains 14 residues. Trimming left V 7 bases short and J 4 bases short, with 19 bases between.

The rearrangement uses TRBV5-6 and TRBJ2-5; 11 positions match TRBD1. Trimming at V came to 4 bases and at J to 5 bases, leaving 13 bases not matched to a gene. Germline V gives CDR1 SGHDT, CDR2 YYEEEE. The CDR3 has 17 amino acids. The DNA for the CDR3 is TGTGCCAGCAGCCCAGGCTCCGGGGACAGGGGGGGGGAGACCCAGTACTTC. This translates into CASSPGSGDRGGETQYF.

This clonotype was counted at least ten times. The chain combines TRBV6-5 with TRBJ2-1; D is possibly TRBD2 (6 bases). Germline CDR1 and CDR2: MNHEY and SVGAGI. V dropped 6 bases and J dropped 0 bases, with 18 bases sitting between them. The CDR3 has 17 residues. The CDR3: CASRDPLSGSSYNEQFF. CDR3 in DNA: TGTGCCAGCAGGGACCCCCTTAGCGGAAGCTCCTACAATGAGCAGTTCTTC.

This clonotype was picked up a small number of times. V gene TRBV11-1 combines with J gene TRBJ2-7; D ambiguous. The germline gives CDR1 SGHAT, CDR2 FQDESV (reference sequence). V shed 1 base and J shed 7 bases, with 5 bases lying between them. This CDR3 comprises 11 residues. Here the CDR3 DNA reads TGTGCCAGCAGCTTAGAAGAGGAGCAGTACTTC. This codes for CASSLEEEQYF.

The chain has TRBV5-6 and TRBJ1-5; D might be TRBD1 (5 bases). V dropped 2 bases and J dropped 3 bases, with 12 bases sitting between them. The CDR3 sequence is 15 residues long. Germline V CDR1 and CDR2: SGHDT, YYEEEE. The CDR3 sequence: CASSLGQGPNQPQHF. DNA for the CDR3: TGTGCCAGCAGCTTAGGCCAGGGCCCCAATCAGCCCCAGCATTTT.

This clonotype was seen more than once but under ten times. The V call is TRBV6-2 or TRBV6-3, the J call TRBJ2-1, with 8 bases that match TRBD2. CDR1 and CDR2 (germline): MNHEY, SVGEGT. The CDR3 runs 15 residues. The V and J ends lost 6 bases and 1 base, in that order; junction bases with no gene match: 5. As DNA, the CDR3 is TGTGCCAGCAGACCTAGCGGGCTATCCTACAATGAGCAGTTCTTC. Its protein is CASRPSGLSYNEQFF.

This clonotype was recorded at least ten times. The rearrangement uses TRBV6-5 and TRBJ2-7; 7 bases align to TRBD1. Germline CDR1 MNHEY, CDR2 SVGAGI. The junction had 9 bases not matched to a gene; V was cut back by 2 bases and J by 5 bases. The CDR3 consists of 15 residues. The CDR3 DNA follows: TGTGCCAGCAGTTACGGTCGCACAGGGGCAGACGAGCAGTACTTC. It encodes CASSYGRTGADEQYF.

The sample holds a few counts of this clonotype. The rearrangement joins TRBV10-3 to TRBJ2-2; 8 nucleotides match TRBD1. The germline gives CDR1 ENHRY, CDR2 SYGVKD. The CDR3 loop spans 14 amino acids. V shed 2 bases and J 7 bases; nucleotides not matched to a gene: 3. In DNA, the CDR3 is TGTGCCATCAGTGAGGACAGGGGCGGCGGGGAGCTGTTTTTT. As protein: CAISEDRGGGELFF.

This clonotype is medium-sized by share. This sequence joins TRBV27 and TRBJ2-1; TRBD2 might be the D (5 bases). Germline V lookup: CDR1 MNHEY, CDR2 SMNVEV (reference sequence). This CDR3 has 17 residues. V was pared by 6 bases and J by 9 bases, with 27 bases between. The CDR3 region is CASSPLGSDYHSIEQFF. The CDR3, as DNA: TGTGCCAGCAGCCCCTTAGGGTCCGACTATCACTCTATTGAGCAGTTCTTC.

In the case of this clonotype: Relative to the germline gene, one junction end is altered; a read error may explain this. The chain links TRBV7-2 to TRBJ2-3; D gene ambiguous. Per the germline V gene, CDR1 is SGHTA and CDR2 is FQGNSA. The CDR3 contains 14 residues. The CDR3 DNA follows: TGTGTCAGCAGCTTTACTTCTAGCACAGATACGCAGTATTTT. Amino acids: CVSSFTSSTDTQYF.

This clonotype was seen at least ten times. The genes are TRBV19 and TRBJ2-3; 16 nucleotides line up with TRBD2. This CDR3 has 17 amino acids. Germline CDR1 LNHDA, CDR2 SQIVND (reference sequence). Trimming at V came to 3 bases and at J to 4 bases, leaving 4 bases not matched to a gene. The CDR3 region has the DNA TGTGCCAGTAGTATCGGGGGGACTAGCGGGGGGGCAGATACGCAGTATTTT. Translating gives CASSIGGTSGGADTQYF.

This clonotype has only a few counts. The chain couples TRBV6-1 to TRBJ2-1; TRBD1 aligns across 9 bases. Trimming took 5 bases from V and 9 from J; bases not matched to a gene: 11. The CDR3 length is 15 residues. From germline, CDR1 is MNHNS and CDR2 SASEGT. The CDR3 bases are TGTGCCAGCAGTCCTTGGGGACAGGGCTTTGGTGAGCAGTTCTTC. This gives the protein CASSPWGQGFGEQFF.

V and J are TRBV5-1 and TRBJ2-3; tentatively, D is TRBD2 (5 bases). The germline V gene encodes CDR1 SGHRS and CDR2 YFSETQ. Trimming left V 0 bases short and J 0 bases short, with 8 bases between. The CDR3 runs 15 residues. The chain's CDR3 is CASSLGRASTDTQYF. The CDR3, as DNA: TGCGCCAGCAGCTTGGGGCGGGCCAGCACAGATACGCAGTATTTT.